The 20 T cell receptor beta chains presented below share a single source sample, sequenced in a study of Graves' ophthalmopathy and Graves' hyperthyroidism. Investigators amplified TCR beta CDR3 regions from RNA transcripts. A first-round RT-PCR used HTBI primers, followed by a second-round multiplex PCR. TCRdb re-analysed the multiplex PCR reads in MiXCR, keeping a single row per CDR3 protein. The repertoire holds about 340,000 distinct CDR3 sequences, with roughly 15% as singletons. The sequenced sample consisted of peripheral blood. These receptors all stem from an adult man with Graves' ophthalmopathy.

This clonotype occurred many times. This chain's CDR3 is CASSVELLPYEQYF. Here the CDR3 DNA reads TGTGCCAGCAGCGTGGAACTGTTACCCTACGAGCAGTACTTC. V is TRBV9 and J is TRBJ2-7; D gene unclear. The CDR3 has 14 residues. Germline CDR1 and CDR2: SGDLS and YYNGEE. With 2 bases removed from V and 2 bases from J, the gap between germline ends came to 11 bases.

The CDR3 region has the DNA TGTGCCAGCAGTTACGTTACCGGGAACACTGAAGCTTTCTTT. Translating gives CASSYVTGNTEAFF. The chain recombines TRBV6-5 with TRBJ1-1; D gene uncertain. The CDR3 length is 14 residues. Germline CDR1 reads MNHEY; CDR2 reads SVGAGI. Trimming removed 2 bases from V and 1 base from J, with 8 bases in between.

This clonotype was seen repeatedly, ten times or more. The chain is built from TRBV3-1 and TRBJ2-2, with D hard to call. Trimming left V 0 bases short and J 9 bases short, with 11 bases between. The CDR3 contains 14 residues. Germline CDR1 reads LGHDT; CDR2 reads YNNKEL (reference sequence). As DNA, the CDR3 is TGTGCCAGCAGCCAAGAGGCTACAGTTAGGGAGCTGTTTTTT. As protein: CASSQEATVRELFF.

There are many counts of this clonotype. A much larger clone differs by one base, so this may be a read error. CDR3 sequence (DNA): TGTGCCAGCAGGGGACAGGGGACATTTGAAGCTTCCTTT. Its translation is CASRGQGTFEASF. This chain joins TRBV6-1 and TRBJ1-1, with 10 bases that match TRBD1. Per the germline V gene, CDR1 is MNHNS and CDR2 is SASEGT. The CDR3 spans 13 residues.

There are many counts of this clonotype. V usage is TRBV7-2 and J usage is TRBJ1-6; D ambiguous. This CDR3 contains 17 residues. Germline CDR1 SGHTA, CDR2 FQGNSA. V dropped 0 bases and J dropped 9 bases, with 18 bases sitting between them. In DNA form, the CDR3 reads TGTGCCAGCAGCTTAGCGCCAGGAACCCGTAGACGTTCACCCCTCCACTTT. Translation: CASSLAPGTRRRSPLHF.

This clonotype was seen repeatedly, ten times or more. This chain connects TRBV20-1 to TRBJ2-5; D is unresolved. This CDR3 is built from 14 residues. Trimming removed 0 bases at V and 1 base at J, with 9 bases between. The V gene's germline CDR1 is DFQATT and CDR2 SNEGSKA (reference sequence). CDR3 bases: TGCAGTGCTAGAGAGCGGTACCCCCAAGAGACCCAGTACTTC. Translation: CSARERYPQETQYF.

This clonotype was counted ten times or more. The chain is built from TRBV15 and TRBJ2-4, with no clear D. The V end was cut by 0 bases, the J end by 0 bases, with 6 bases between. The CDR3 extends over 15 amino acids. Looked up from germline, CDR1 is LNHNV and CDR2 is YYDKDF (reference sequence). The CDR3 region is CATSRDRLAKNIQYF. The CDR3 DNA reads TGTGCCACCAGCAGAGATAGGTTAGCCAAAAACATTCAGTACTTC.

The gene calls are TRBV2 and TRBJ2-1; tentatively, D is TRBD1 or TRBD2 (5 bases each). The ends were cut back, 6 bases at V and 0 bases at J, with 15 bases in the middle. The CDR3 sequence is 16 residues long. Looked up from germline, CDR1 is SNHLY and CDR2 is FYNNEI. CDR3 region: CASSAEPGASYNEQFF. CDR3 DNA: TGTGCCAGCAGCGCCGAGCCCGGGGCCTCCTACAATGAGCAGTTCTTC.

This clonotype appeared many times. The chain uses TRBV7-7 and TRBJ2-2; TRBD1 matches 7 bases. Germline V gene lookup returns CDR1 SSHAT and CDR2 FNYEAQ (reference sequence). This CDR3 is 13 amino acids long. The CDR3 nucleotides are TGTGCTCTTACAGGGGAGTCCACCGGGGAGCTGTTTTTT. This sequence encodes CALTGESTGELFF.

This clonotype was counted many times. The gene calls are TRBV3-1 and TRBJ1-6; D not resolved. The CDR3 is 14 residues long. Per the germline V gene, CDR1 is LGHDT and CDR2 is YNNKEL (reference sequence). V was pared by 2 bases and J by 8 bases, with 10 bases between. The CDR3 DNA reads TGTGCCAGCAGCCAAAGAACCGGTTATTCACCCCTCCACTTT. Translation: CASSQRTGYSPLHF.

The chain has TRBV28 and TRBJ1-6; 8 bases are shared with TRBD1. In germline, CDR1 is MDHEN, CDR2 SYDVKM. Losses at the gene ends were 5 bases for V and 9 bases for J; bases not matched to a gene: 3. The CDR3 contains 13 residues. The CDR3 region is CASSPTGVSPLHF. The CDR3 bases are TGTGCCAGCAGTCCGACAGGGGTTTCACCCCTCCACTTT.

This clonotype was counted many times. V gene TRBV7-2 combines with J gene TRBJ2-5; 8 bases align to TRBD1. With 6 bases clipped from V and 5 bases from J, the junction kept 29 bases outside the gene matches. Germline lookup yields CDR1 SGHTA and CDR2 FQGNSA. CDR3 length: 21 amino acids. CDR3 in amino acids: CASRNLPRRDRILTSGETQYF. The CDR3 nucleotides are TGTGCCAGCAGGAACCTGCCTCGCCGGGACAGGATTCTTACCTCCGGCGAGACCCAGTACTTC.

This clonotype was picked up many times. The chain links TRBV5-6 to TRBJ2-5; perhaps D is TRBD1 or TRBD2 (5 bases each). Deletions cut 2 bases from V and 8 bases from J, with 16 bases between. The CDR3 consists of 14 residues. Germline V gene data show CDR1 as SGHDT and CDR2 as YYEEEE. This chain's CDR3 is CASSFLGEAATQYF. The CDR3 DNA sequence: TGTGCCAGCAGCTTTTTAGGGGAAGCGGCAACCCAGTACTTC.

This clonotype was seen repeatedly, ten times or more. In DNA, the CDR3 is TGTGCCAGCAGCTTAGATGGGAGCGTGGAGGAGCAGTACTTC. It specifies CASSLDGSVEEQYF. V gene TRBV7-9 combines with J gene TRBJ2-7, with D possibly matching TRBD2 (5 bases). The CDR3 is made up of 14 amino acids. Germline CDR1 SEHNR, CDR2 FQNEAQ (reference sequence). Trimming removed 1 base at V and 7 bases at J, with 14 bases between.

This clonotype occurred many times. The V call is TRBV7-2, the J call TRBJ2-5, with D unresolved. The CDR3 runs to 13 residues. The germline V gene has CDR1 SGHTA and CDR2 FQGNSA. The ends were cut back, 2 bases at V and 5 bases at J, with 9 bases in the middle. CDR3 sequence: CASSLYGLETQYF. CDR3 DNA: TGTGCCAGCAGCTTATACGGGTTGGAGACCCAGTACTTC.

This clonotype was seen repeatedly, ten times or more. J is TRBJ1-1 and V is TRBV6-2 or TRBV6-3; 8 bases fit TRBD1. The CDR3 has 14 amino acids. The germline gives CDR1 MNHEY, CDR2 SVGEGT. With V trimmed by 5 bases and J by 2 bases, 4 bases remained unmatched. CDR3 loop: CASSRQGANTEAFF. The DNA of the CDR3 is TGTGCCAGCAGTCGCCAGGGGGCTAACACTGAAGCTTTCTTT.

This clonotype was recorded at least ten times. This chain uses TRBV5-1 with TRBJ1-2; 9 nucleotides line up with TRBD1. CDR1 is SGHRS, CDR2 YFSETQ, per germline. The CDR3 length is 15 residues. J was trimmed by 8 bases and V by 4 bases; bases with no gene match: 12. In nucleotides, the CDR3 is TGCGCCAGCAGCCCGGCCGGGACAGGGATGGAGGGCTACACCTTC. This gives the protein CASSPAGTGMEGYTF.

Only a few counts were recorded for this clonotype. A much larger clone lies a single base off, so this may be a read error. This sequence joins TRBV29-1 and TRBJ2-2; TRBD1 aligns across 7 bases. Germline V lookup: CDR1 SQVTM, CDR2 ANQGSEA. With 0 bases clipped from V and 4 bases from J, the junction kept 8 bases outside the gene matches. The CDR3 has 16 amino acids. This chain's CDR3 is CSVEDHRGAITGELFF. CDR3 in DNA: TGCAGCGTTGAAGATCACAGGGGCGCGATCACCGGGGAGCTGTTTTTT.

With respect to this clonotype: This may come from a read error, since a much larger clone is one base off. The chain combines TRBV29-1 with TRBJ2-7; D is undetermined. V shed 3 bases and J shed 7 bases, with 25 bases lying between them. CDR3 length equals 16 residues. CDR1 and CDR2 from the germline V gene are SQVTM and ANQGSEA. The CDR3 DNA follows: TGCAGCGTTGAGGGCCAACCGGGCCGCTATTCTCGTGAGCAGTACTTC. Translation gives CSVEGQPGRYSREQYF.

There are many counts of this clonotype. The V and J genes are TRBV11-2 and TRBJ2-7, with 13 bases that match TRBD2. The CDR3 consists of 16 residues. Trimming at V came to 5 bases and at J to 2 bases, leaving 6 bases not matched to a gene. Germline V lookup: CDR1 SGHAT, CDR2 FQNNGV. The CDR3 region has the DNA TGTGCCAGCAGCATTTGGACTAGCGGGAGTGCCTACGAGCAGTACTTC. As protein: CASSIWTSGSAYEQYF.